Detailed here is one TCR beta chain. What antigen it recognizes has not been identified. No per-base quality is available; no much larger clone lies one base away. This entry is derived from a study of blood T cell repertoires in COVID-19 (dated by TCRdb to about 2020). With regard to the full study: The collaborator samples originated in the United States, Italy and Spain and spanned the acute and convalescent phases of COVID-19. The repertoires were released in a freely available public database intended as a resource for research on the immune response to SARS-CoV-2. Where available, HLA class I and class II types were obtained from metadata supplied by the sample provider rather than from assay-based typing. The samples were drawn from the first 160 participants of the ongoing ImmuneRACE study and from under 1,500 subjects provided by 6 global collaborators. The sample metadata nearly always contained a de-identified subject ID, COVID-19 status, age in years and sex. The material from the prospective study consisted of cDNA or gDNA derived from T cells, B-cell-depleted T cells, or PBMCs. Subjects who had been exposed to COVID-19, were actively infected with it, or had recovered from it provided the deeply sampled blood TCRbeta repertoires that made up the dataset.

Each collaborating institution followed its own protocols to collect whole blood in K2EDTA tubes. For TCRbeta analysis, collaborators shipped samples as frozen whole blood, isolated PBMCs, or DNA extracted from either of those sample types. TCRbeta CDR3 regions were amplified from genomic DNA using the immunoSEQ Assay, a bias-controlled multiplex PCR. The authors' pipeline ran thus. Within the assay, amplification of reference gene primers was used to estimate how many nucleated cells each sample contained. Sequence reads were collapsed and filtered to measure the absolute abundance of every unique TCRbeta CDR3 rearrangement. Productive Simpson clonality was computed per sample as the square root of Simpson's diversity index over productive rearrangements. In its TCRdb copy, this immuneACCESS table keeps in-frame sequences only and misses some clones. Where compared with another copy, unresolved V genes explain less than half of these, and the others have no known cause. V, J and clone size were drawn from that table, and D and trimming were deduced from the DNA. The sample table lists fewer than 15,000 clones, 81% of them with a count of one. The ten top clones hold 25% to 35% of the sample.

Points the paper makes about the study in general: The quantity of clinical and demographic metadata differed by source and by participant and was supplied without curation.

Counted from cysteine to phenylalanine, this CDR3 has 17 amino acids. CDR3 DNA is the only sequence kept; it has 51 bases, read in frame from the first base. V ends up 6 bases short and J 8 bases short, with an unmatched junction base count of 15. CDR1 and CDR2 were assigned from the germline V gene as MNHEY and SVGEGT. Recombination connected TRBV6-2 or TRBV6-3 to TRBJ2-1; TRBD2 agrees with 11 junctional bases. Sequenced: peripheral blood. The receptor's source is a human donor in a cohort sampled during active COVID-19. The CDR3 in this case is CASSWNLAGGPSDEQFF. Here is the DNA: TGTGCCAGCAGCTGGAATTTAGCGGGAGGGCCCTCAGATGAGCAGTTCTTC.